This T cell receptor beta chain was sequenced for a study of cytomegalovirus exposure and HLA in healthy donors. The protocol was immunoSEQ multiplex PCR, while the TCRdb copy is restricted to in-frame clones and leaves out a portion. The data hold approximately 71,000 clones, with around 90% observed a single time. The CDR3 spans 13 residues. The germline V and J ends were trimmed by 2 bases and 4 bases, with 7 bases remaining between them. Germline V lookup: CDR1 SGHNT, CDR2 YYREEE (reference sequence). Study results and limitations: It was found in a later analysis that first-cohort TCR clusters tended to co-occur in the 120 validation repertoires. The study found most TCR sequences rare, yet found some public TCRs in many donors.

Notes on this clone: The antigen is undetermined.

The sequencing sample was made of PBMCs. The J gene is TRBJ2-1, the V gene TRBV5-4; tentative D call: TRBD1 (5 bases). This TCR came from a man aged 18 to 30 in good health and CMV-seronegative. CDR3: CASSFDSYNEQFF. The CDR3 DNA follows: TGTGCCAGCAGCTTCGACAGTTACAATGAGCAGTTCTTC. The variable domain in full, completed from reference TRBV5-4 and TRBJ2-1, reads ETGVTQSPTHLIKTRGQQVTLRCSSQSGHNTVSWYQQALGQGPQFIFQYYREEENGRGNFPPRFSGLQFPNYSSELNVNALELDDSALYLCASSFDSYNEQFFGPGTRLTVL.